Detailed here is one T cell receptor beta chain. This entry comes from a study of OX40 agonist ivuxolimab in advanced cancers. Study details: All patients had ivuxolimab intravenously every 2 weeks at 0.01 to 10 mg/kg.

Profiled with immunoSEQ multiplex PCR; TCRdb holds only in-frame clones, not every one. The data contain 78,000 or so clones, roughly 92% of them singletons. Germline CDR1 reads WSHSY; CDR2 reads SAAADI. The CDR3 runs 14 residues. V shed 7 bases and J 6 bases; nucleotides not matched to a gene: 5. The chain links TRBV10-2 to TRBJ1-5, with TRBD1 identical over 11 bases. The sample was CD4+ or CD8+ T cells sorted from blood, taken in a trial of the OX40 agonist ivuxolimab. The clonotype comes from an adult with an advanced solid tumor such as melanoma, head and neck, liver or kidney cancer. DNA of the CDR3: TGCGCCAGCACCGGACAGGGGGCCTCTCAGCCCCAGCATTTT. Protein product: CASTGQGASQPQHF.